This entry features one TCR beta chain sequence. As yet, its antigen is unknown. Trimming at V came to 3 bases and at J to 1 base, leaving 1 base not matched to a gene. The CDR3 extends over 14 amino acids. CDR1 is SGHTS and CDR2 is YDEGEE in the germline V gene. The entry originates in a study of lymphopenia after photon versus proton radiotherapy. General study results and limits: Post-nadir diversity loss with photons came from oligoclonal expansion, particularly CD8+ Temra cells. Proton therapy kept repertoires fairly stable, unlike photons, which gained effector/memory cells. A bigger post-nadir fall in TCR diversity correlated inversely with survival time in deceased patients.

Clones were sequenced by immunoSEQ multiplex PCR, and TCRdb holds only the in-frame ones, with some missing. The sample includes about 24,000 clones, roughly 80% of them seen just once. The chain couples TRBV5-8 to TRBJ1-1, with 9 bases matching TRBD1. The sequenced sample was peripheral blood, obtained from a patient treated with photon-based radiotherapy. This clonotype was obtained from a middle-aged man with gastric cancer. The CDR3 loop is CASSSDRGNTEAFF. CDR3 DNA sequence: TGTGCCAGCAGCTCGGACAGGGGGAACACTGAAGCTTTCTTT.